This T cell receptor (beta chain) was sequenced for a study of T cells after yellow fever vaccination. Study-level points and caveats: Boosting was followed by the reappearance of most primary-vaccination clones (approximately 97% CD4, 85% to 90% CD8). Few clonotypes appeared in both CD4 and CD8 compartments.

This clonotype was seen more than once but under ten times. What it binds is not known. For TCR, cDNA came from 5'RACE template switching, which added a universal primer site and UMIs. Each CDR3 protein is one row after TCRdb ran MiXCR on the 5' RACE reads. Of about 74,000 distinct CDR3 sequences detected, roughly 7.4% appear once; the ten largest clones hold roughly 35%. Germline V gene sequence: CDR1 SGHTA, CDR2 FQGNSA. The junction had 9 bases not matched to a gene; V was cut back by 6 bases and J by 5 bases. The CDR3 is 15 amino acids. Specimen: CD8+ T cells sorted from PBMCs, collected 5 to 6 days after the first yellow fever vaccination. The receptor comes from a man aged 18 to 35 who received the YFV17D yellow fever vaccine. The V call is TRBV7-2, the J call TRBJ2-5; TRBD2 agrees at 10 bases. CDR3 DNA sequence: TGTGCCAGCAGGTTAAGCGGGGGGGCCTTGGAGACCCAGTACTTC. The encoded protein is CASRLSGGALETQYF.